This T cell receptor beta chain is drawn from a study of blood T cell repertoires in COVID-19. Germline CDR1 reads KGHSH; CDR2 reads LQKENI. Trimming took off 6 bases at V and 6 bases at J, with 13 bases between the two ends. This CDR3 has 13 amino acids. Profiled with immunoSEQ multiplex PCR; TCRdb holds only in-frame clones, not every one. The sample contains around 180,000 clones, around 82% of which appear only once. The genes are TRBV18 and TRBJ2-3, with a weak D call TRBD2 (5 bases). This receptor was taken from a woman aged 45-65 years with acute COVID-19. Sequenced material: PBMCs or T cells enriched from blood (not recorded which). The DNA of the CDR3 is TGTGCCAGCTCCCCGGGTTCGGGGGATACGCAGTATTTT. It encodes CASSPGSGDTQYF.